The 27 T cell receptor beta chains below were found in one sample sequenced in a study of blood T cell repertoires in COVID-19. The assay was immunoSEQ multiplex PCR, and TCRdb's table has in-frame clones only and misses some. This table holds over 150,000 clones, roughly nine tenths found once. The sequenced sample consisted of peripheral blood. The receptors here all came from a man aged 30 to 45 with acute or convalescent COVID-19.

The J gene is TRBJ2-7, the V gene TRBV9; 9 nucleotides agree with TRBD2. With 0 bases clipped from V and 6 bases from J, the junction kept 7 bases outside the gene matches. Germline CDR1 and CDR2: SGDLS and YYNGEE. This CDR3 region has 15 residues. CDR3 DNA sequence: TGTGCCAGCAGCGTAGGAAGTAGCGGGGGCGGCGAGCAGTACTTC. Translation: CASSVGSSGGGEQYF.

This chain uses TRBV11-1 with TRBJ2-5; 10 positions match TRBD1. This CDR3 comprises 15 residues. Germline V gene data show CDR1 as SGHAT and CDR2 as FQDESV (reference sequence). V lost 4 bases and J lost 3; bases outside the gene matches: 5. The CDR3 sequence: CASSSDRGSKETQYF. Written as DNA, the CDR3 is TGTGCCAGCAGCTCGGACAGGGGGTCTAAAGAGACCCAGTACTTC.

The chain's CDR3 is CASGDRAISGANVLTF. The DNA for the CDR3 is TGTGCCAGCGGGGACAGGGCAATCTCTGGGGCCAACGTCCTGACTTTC. The gene calls are TRBV19 and TRBJ2-6; 9 bases agree with TRBD1. CDR3 length equals 16 residues. V shed 9 bases, J shed 0 bases, and the junction held 6 bases outside the gene matches. Germline values: CDR1 LNHDA, CDR2 SQIVND (reference sequence).

The chain employs TRBV7-3 and TRBJ1-2; possibly TRBD1 for D (5 bases). Looked up from germline, CDR1 is SGHTA and CDR2 is FQGTGA. The V end lost 8 bases, the J end lost 0 bases, and 22 bases lay between the germline ends. This CDR3 has 17 amino acids. CDR3 protein: CASEDPRQDRSNYGYTF. The CDR3 DNA follows: TGTGCCAGCGAAGATCCTCGACAAGACAGATCTAACTATGGCTACACCTTC.

The rearrangement links TRBV5-4 to TRBJ2-7; the D gene is possibly TRBD1 (5 bases). CDR1 and CDR2 from the germline V gene are SGHNT and YYREEE (reference sequence). The CDR3 runs to 13 residues. V dropped 4 bases and J dropped 3 bases, with 11 bases sitting between them. The CDR3, as DNA: TGTGCCAGCAGCCAAACAGGTTACTACGAGCAGTACTTC. Protein: CASSQTGYYEQYF. Full variable domain (outside the CDR3, taken from reference TRBV5-4 and TRBJ2-7): ETGVTQSPTHLIKTRGQQVTLRCSSQSGHNTVSWYQQALGQGPQFIFQYYREEENGRGNFPPRFSGLQFPNYSSELNVNALELDDSALYLCASSQTGYYEQYFGPGTRLTVT.

The rearrangement joins TRBV2 to TRBJ2-5; D is ambiguous. V lost 11 bases and J 1 base, leaving 14 bases between the germline ends. Per the germline V gene, CDR1 is SNHLY and CDR2 is FYNNEI. This CDR3 spans 13 amino acids. The CDR3 DNA sequence: TGTGCCCGCTCGTCATCTATCCAAGAGACCCAGTACTTC. Its translation is CARSSSIQETQYF.

The CDR3 region has the DNA TGTGCAAGTCGCTTAGCCGACAGTAGGAGTCAGCCCCAGCATTTT. It translates to CASRLADSRSQPQHF. J is TRBJ1-5 and V is TRBV12-2; TRBD1 was called by the table and not checked on the DNA. TRBV12-2 is noted as a pseudogene. This CDR3 contains 15 residues.

The chain links TRBV5-6 to TRBJ2-3; D perhaps matches TRBD2 (6 bases). The CDR3 runs 13 residues. Germline V gene lookup returns CDR1 SGHDT and CDR2 YYEEEE. Trimming took off 2 bases at V and 5 bases at J, with 9 bases between the two ends. The CDR3 bases are TGTGCCAGCAGCTTACCAGCGGGAGATACGCAGTATTTT. Translating it yields CASSLPAGDTQYF.

The chain uses TRBV27 and TRBJ1-5; TRBD1 aligns across 7 bases. The CDR3 has 13 residues. Germline CDR1 MNHEY, CDR2 SMNVEV (reference sequence). J gave up 0 bases and V 10 bases, and 3 bases lay outside the gene matches. CDR3 DNA: TGTGCCAAAGGACAGGATAGCAATCAGCCCCAGCATTTT. This sequence encodes CAKGQDSNQPQHF.

The V and J genes are TRBV28 and TRBJ2-7, with D uncertain. Germline values: CDR1 MDHEN, CDR2 SYDVKM. The CDR3 runs 12 residues. With 6 bases removed from V and 3 bases from J, the gap between germline ends came to 9 bases. Here the CDR3 DNA reads TGTGCCAGCAGCCCCCCTTTCTACGAGCAGTACTTC. The encoded protein is CASSPPFYEQYF. Full variable domain (missing parts from reference TRBV28 and TRBJ2-7): DVKVTQSSRYLVKRTGEKVFLECVQDMDHENMFWYRQDPGLGLRLIYFSYDVKMKEKGDIPEGYSVSREKKERFSLILESASTNQTSMYLCASSPPFYEQYFGPGTRLTVT.

This sequence joins TRBV9 and TRBJ2-3; D uncertain. Germline V gives CDR1 SGDLS, CDR2 YYNGEE. Trimming stripped 0 bases from V and 5 bases from J, with 4 bases between. This CDR3 is 12 amino acids long. The CDR3 DNA sequence: TGTGCCAGCAGCGTAGCGGGAGATACGCAGTATTTT. Encoded protein: CASSVAGDTQYF.

This chain links TRBV18 with TRBJ1-3; TRBD1 is a possible D gene (6 bases). The CDR3 extends over 16 amino acids. V lost 2 bases and J lost 0, with 11 bases in between. The germline V gene has CDR1 KGHSH and CDR2 LQKENI. The CDR3 protein is CASSPVQGYSGNTIYF. The CDR3 coding sequence is TGTGCCAGCTCACCAGTCCAGGGGTACTCTGGAAACACCATATATTTT.

This clone was counted only a few times. The chain uses TRBV27 and TRBJ1-2; 9 bases are a match to TRBD1. Germline lookup yields CDR1 MNHEY and CDR2 SMNVEV (reference sequence). The CDR3 is made up of 13 amino acids. V lost 2 bases and J lost 6; bases outside the gene matches: 1. The DNA for the CDR3 is TGTGCCAGCAGTTTAGGGGACAGGGATGGCTACACCTTC. Amino acid sequence: CASSLGDRDGYTF.

In DNA form, the CDR3 reads TGTGCCAGCAGTACCCCGGCGGGCGGGCAGCAGTACTTC. Encoded protein: CASSTPAGGQQYF. The V gene is TRBV28, the J gene TRBJ2-7; perhaps TRBD2 as D (5 bases). The germline gives CDR1 MDHEN, CDR2 SYDVKM. Deletions cut 5 bases from V and 8 bases from J, with 16 bases between. The CDR3 sequence is 13 residues long.

The chain joins TRBV28 to TRBJ1-2; D gene unclear. V was clipped by 10 bases and J by 5 bases, with 14 bases between them. This CDR3 contains 12 residues. The germline V gene has CDR1 MDHEN and CDR2 SYDVKM. CDR3 region: CATSPKLYGYTF. The CDR3 DNA follows: TGTGCCACCTCCCCTAAACTGTATGGCTACACCTTC.

V is TRBV4-1 and J is TRBJ2-2, with TRBD1 as a possible D gene (5 bases). V shed 4 bases and J shed 1 base, with 10 bases lying between them. The CDR3 contains 15 residues. Germline V gives CDR1 MGHRA, CDR2 YSYEKL. In nucleotides, the CDR3 is TGCGCCAGCAGCCCCTCCCAGGGGAACACCGGGGAGCTGTTTTTT. Its protein is CASSPSQGNTGELFF.

This chain joins TRBV9 and TRBJ2-2, with D unresolved. V lost 3 bases and J 6 bases, leaving 12 bases between the germline ends. The length of the CDR3 is 14 residues. Germline V gene sequence: CDR1 SGDLS, CDR2 YYNGEE. This CDR3 reads CASSGASVSGELFF. The CDR3, as DNA: TGTGCCAGCAGCGGCGCCTCGGTTTCCGGGGAGCTGTTTTTT.

A few counts support this clone. The chain joins TRBV7-2 to TRBJ2-2; 7 bases line up with TRBD2. The CDR3 runs 15 residues. With V trimmed by 1 base and J by 4 bases, 3 bases remained unmatched. From germline, CDR1 is SGHTA and CDR2 FQGNSA. For the CDR3, the DNA is TGTGCCAGCAGCTTAGGTGGGGGGGGCACCGGGGAGCTGTTTTTT. This encodes CASSLGGGGTGELFF.

The rearrangement links TRBV3-1 (or the pseudogene TRBV3-2) to TRBJ1-2; the D gene is possibly TRBD1 (5 bases). The V end lost 4 bases, the J end lost 4 bases, and 10 bases lay between the germline ends. There are 13 residues in the CDR3. Germline-derived CDR1 and CDR2 are LGHDT and YNNKEL (reference sequence). The CDR3, as DNA: TGTGCCAGCAGCCCCCAGGGCCGCTATGGCTACACCTTC. This gives the protein CASSPQGRYGYTF.

The rearrangement uses TRBV27 and TRBJ2-2, with a weak D call TRBD1 (6 bases). Germline loops: CDR1 MNHEY, CDR2 SMNVEV (reference sequence). V dropped 4 bases and J dropped 0 bases, with 9 bases sitting between them. This CDR3 is 15 amino acids long. The CDR3 DNA is TGTGCCAGCAGTTCCGGGACATCGAACACCGGGGAGCTGTTTTTT. Translated, it gives CASSSGTSNTGELFF.

Here the CDR3 DNA reads TGCGCCAGCAAGGACATTTATAATTCACCCCTCCACTTT. Its translation is CASKDIYNSPLHF. V usage is TRBV5-1 and J usage is TRBJ1-6; maybe TRBD1 (5 bases). Between the trimmed V and J ends, which lost 6 bases and 4 bases, there was a span of 8 bases. The CDR3 sequence is 13 residues long. Germline CDR1 reads SGHRS; CDR2 reads YFSETQ.

This clone was found once. The chain links TRBV4-1 to TRBJ1-3; no firm D call. Germline lookup yields CDR1 MGHRA and CDR2 YSYEKL. This CDR3 comprises 14 residues. The V end lost 4 bases, the J end lost 4 bases, and 11 bases lay between the germline ends. CDR3 coding DNA: TGCGCCAGCAGCCTACACCTTCCGGGAAACACCATATATTTT. This codes for CASSLHLPGNTIYF.

The J gene is TRBJ1-1, the V gene TRBV6-5; TRBD1 agrees at 7 bases. Losses at the gene ends were 11 bases for V and 4 bases for J; bases not matched to a gene: 10. CDR1 and CDR2 (germline): MNHEY, SVGAGI. CDR3 length: 13 residues. For the CDR3, the DNA is TGTGCCGGCACCCAAGGGGGCGGCACTGAAGCTTTCTTT. It encodes CAGTQGGGTEAFF.

CDR3 sequence: CASSSTRNTEAFF. In DNA, the CDR3 is TGTGCCAGTAGTTCTACTAGGAACACTGAAGCTTTCTTT. J is TRBJ1-1 and V is TRBV19; the D is unclear. The CDR3 is made up of 13 amino acids. The germline V gene has CDR1 LNHDA and CDR2 SQIVND (reference sequence). V lost 5 bases to trimming and J lost 1 base, with 8 bases between them.

This chain connects TRBV19 to TRBJ2-5; 7 bases fit TRBD1. The CDR3 consists of 15 residues. J gave up 1 base and V 0 bases, and 2 bases lay outside the gene matches. Looked up from germline, CDR1 is LNHDA and CDR2 is SQIVND (reference sequence). The CDR3 nucleotides are TGTGCCAGTAGTATAGATGGGACAGTCCAAGAGACCCAGTACTTC. Translating gives CASSIDGTVQETQYF.

V and J are TRBV18 and TRBJ1-2, with a possible D match to TRBD1 (5 bases). Germline values: CDR1 KGHSH, CDR2 LQKENI. V lost 8 bases and J lost 5, with 15 bases in between. The CDR3 spans 13 residues. CDR3: CASHSEGTYGYTF. The CDR3 bases are TGTGCCAGCCACTCCGAGGGGACTTATGGCTACACCTTC. The full variable domain, its missing parts supplied by reference TRBV18 and TRBJ1-2, is NAGVMQNPRHLVRRRGQEARLRCSPMKGHSHVYWYRQLPEEGLKFMVYLQKENIIDESGMPKERFSAEFPKEGPSILRIQQVVRGDSAAYFCASHSEGTYGYTFGSGTRLTVV.

The chain combines TRBV6-5 with TRBJ2-1; D perhaps matches TRBD1 (5 bases). Trimming removed 7 bases at V and 8 bases at J, with 18 bases between. Per germline, CDR1 MNHEY and CDR2 SVGAGI. The CDR3 has 14 amino acids. This chain's CDR3 is CASIQGRVFDEQFF. DNA of the CDR3: TGTGCCAGCATCCAGGGTAGAGTTTTCGATGAGCAGTTCTTC.